A selection of T cell receptor beta chains follows, all from one sample in a study of cytomegalovirus exposure and HLA in healthy donors. The table came from immunoSEQ multiplex PCR; TCRdb's copy has only in-frame clones and leaves some out. The sample lists around 100,000 clones; about 61% were seen once. Source material: PBMCs. The source of these receptors is a woman in her twenties or thirties in good health and CMV-seronegative. The CDR3 runs from the conserved cysteine through the conserved F or W. D genes are given only for firm matches. Where a row states a size, it is once, few, many or the class of an expanded clone; other rows omit it.

TRBV7-2,NA,TRBD2,TRBJ2-1,TGTGCCAGCAGCTTAGTCGGACTAGCGGGAAGGAATGAGCAGTTCTTC,CASSLVGLAGRNEQFF
TRBV14,NA,TRBD2,TRBJ2-2,TGTGCCAGCAGACCCAGCGGGAGGGCCGCCGGGGAGCTGTTTTTT,CASRPSGRAAGELFF
TRBV7-9,NA,NA,TRBJ1-1,TGTGCCAGCAGCTTAGCAGGGGCAAACACTGAAGCTTTCTTT,CASSLAGANTEAFF
TRBV6-1,few,TRBD1,TRBJ1-4,TGTGCCAGCAGTGCGAGGGGGCGAGCTGAAAAACTGTTTTTT,CASSARGRAEKLFF
TRBV28,NA,TRBD1,TRBJ2-7,TGTGCCAGCAGTTTGGGACAGGGTCTAACCTACGAGCAGTACTTC,CASSLGQGLTYEQYF
TRBV7-6,NA,TRBD2,TRBJ2-1,TGTGCCAGCAGCCATGGACTAGTCCCCCACAATGAGCAGTTCTTC,CASSHGLVPHNEQFF
TRBV7-7,NA,TRBD2,TRBJ2-5,TGTGCTAGCAGCCGGGGACTAGCGGCAGAGACCCAGTACTTC,CASSRGLAAETQYF
TRBV10-3,NA,TRBD2,TRBJ2-5,TGTGCCGTCTTAGCGGGAGCAGAGACCCAGTACTTC,CAVLAGAETQYF
TRBV11-3,NA,NA,TRBJ2-5,TGTGCCAGCAGCTTAGGACAGCACCAAGAGACCCAGTACTTC,CASSLGQHQETQYF
TRBV11-2,once,TRBD2,TRBJ2-3,TGTGCCAGCAGCTTAGCGTCTAGCGGGAGTACAGATACGCAGTATTTT,CASSLASSGSTDTQYF